This TCR beta chain was documented in a study of PD-L1 blockade in urothelial cancer (dated by TCRdb to between 2016 and 2019). Concerning the study at large: Every patient began therapy at some point between 2013 and 2015 and was given atezolizumab 1,200 mg intravenously every 3 weeks. Patients had an ECOG performance status of 0 or 1 and had received between 0 and 3 prior chemotherapy regimens. Durable clinical benefit was achieved by nine patients but not by the remaining 20. Progression-free survival longer than 6 months counted as durable clinical benefit, and TCR features were additionally tested against both progression-free and overall survival. Blood samples were analyzed 3 weeks after the start of treatment (second dose) and 6 weeks after the start of treatment. About 85% of the roughly 29 patients were identified as males with urothelial cancer of bladder origin, and a prior smoking history was reported by 18 of 29 patients. Pretreatment tumor samples, along with matched peripheral blood collected serially before and after atezolizumab treatment, underwent TCR sequencing. Blood samples gave median yields of around 150,000 T cells and 82,636 unique TCRs, along with a median clonality of about 0.084. In the same patients, whole exome sequencing and RNA sequencing of pretreatment tumors were performed in addition to TCR sequencing. An exploratory multi-omic analysis was conducted of the somatic, immune and clinical correlates of response to PD-L1 blockade with atezolizumab in urothelial cancer. Pretreatment blood TCR-seq was available for twenty-nine patients, at least one posttreatment blood collection was obtained for about 24 patients, and tumor TCR-seq was available for about 24 patients. Results and caveats for the whole study, not just this receptor: Because of the small sample size (n ≈ 27) and the many exploratory analyses performed, the results are intended to be regarded as hypothesis-generating. At 3 weeks after the start of treatment, tumor-associated TCR clones in peripheral blood had expanded more in patients with durable benefit (n of about 21, p = 0.022). A pretreatment peripheral blood TCR clonality below the median was linked to improved progression-free and overall survival.

Points on this clone: There is no known antigen for this receptor. One base away there is no much larger clone; base qualities are not given.

Synthetic TCR analog templates were spiked into each PCR so that absolute template abundance could be estimated from read counts. Using the immunoSEQ assay, TCRbeta CDR3 regions were amplified from genomic DNA with bias-controlled V and J gene primers. Rearranged TCRbeta segments were sequenced at approximately 20X coverage. The paper's data handling went like this. Clustering was used to correct sequencing errors, and CDR3s were annotated against IMGT to assign V, D and J genes. Downstream analyses used only productive TCRbeta rearrangements and left out out-of-frame or stop-codon sequences. Clonality was computed as one minus Shannon entropy normalized by the log of the number of unique productive sequences. Fisher's exact test with Benjamini-Hochberg correction, at a threshold of adjusted p below 0.01, was used to find clones that differed between time points or between blood and tumor. TCRdb stores this immuneACCESS table with in-frame sequences only. Part of the clones is absent; in the studies checked, under half of the shortfall reflects unresolved V genes, and no reason is known for the rest. V and J calls and clone size come straight from that table; D and trimming were deduced from the DNA. A total of tens of thousands of clones appear in this sample, about 83% of them only once. Over 12% of the sample is taken by the ten largest.

The V end loses 0 bases and the J end loses 0 bases, and a stretch of 11 bases separates them. In the germline V gene, CDR1 corresponds to ENHRY and CDR2 to SYGVKD. The CDR3 covers 16 residues, taking in both the cysteine and the phenylalanine. Only the CDR3 DNA stays, 48 bases, in frame from base 1. Per the publication, the time point label means: pretreatment peripheral blood. The cohort included 29 patients with locally advanced or metastatic urothelial carcinoma who were treated at Memorial Sloan Kettering on a trial protocol. Peripheral blood mononuclear cells were collected pretreatment and during treatment, at between 1 and 8 total time points per patient. The Qiagen DNeasy Blood extraction kit was used to purify genomic DNA from total PBMCs and tumor samples. PBMCs were collected pretreatment and during treatment, and were isolated and stored as previously described.

The V gene is TRBV10-3 and the J gene is TRBJ1-1; the D gene lacks a confident call. The TCR was taken from an older woman with urothelial cancer. Sequencing used PBMCs, obtained around atezolizumab (anti-PD-L1) treatment. Here the CDR3 is given as CAISESSGRLNTEAFF. The DNA sequence is given as TGTGCCATCAGTGAGTCCTCGGGGAGGCTGAACACTGAAGCTTTCTTT.